The 6 T cell receptor beta chains below all came from one sample that was sequenced in a study of blood T cells in healthy people across ages. Then a second PCR, running roughly 7 to 11 cycles, was carried out with a sample-barcoded 5' primer and a J-beta primer mix. TCRdb redid the calling of the 5' RACE reads with MiXCR, one entry per CDR3 protein. Of 700,000 to 900,000 distinct CDR3 sequences listed, under 30% are singletons. These same data were also listed under a study on T cells of mothers and their children.

The sequenced sample was blood. These receptors all come from a boy under 18 in good health.

The rearrangement joins TRBV29-1 to TRBJ2-1; no definite D call. The CDR3 consists of 13 residues. Germline loops: CDR1 SQVTM, CDR2 ANQGSEA. V lost 7 bases, J lost 7 bases, and 17 bases lay in between. CDR3: CSAQRAPRNEQFF. The CDR3 bases are TGCAGCGCCCAACGGGCGCCCCGGAATGAGCAGTTCTTC.

The chain couples TRBV5-1 to TRBJ1-6; D gene uncertain. The CDR3 sequence is 15 residues long. Germline CDR1 reads SGHRS; CDR2 reads YFSETQ. CDR3: CASHFWETLNSPLHF. The CDR3 DNA sequence: TGCGCTAGCCATTTCTGGGAAACTCTTAATTCACCCCTCCACTTT.

As for this clonotype: A read error may account for a junction end that differs from germline. This chain joins TRBV5-5 and TRBJ1-4; D may be TRBD1 (5 bases). Germline lookup yields CDR1 SGHKS and CDR2 YYEKEE (reference sequence). This CDR3 region has 15 residues. The CDR3 loop reads CASGLDPGLSEKLFF. CDR3 DNA sequence: TGTGCCAGCGGCTTGGATCCGGGACTCAGTGAAAAACTGTTTTTT.

There are a few counts of this clonotype. The V and J genes are TRBV28 and TRBJ2-5; D is perhaps TRBD1 or TRBD2 (6 bases each). TRBJ2-1 explains the end of the DNA better; the J call may be wrong. This CDR3 spans 15 amino acids. Germline V CDR1 and CDR2: MDHEN, SYDVKM. The DNA for the CDR3 is TGTGCCAGCAGTTTCCCGGGGGCCGCCTACAATGAGCAGTTCTTC. Translated, it gives CASSFPGAAYNEQFF.

The chain employs TRBV12-3 or TRBV12-4 and TRBJ1-4; 7 nucleotides agree with TRBD1. V lost 7 bases to trimming and J lost 0 bases; unmatched junction nucleotides: 2. This CDR3 contains 14 residues. CDR3 loop: CASNDRATNEKLFF. Here the CDR3 DNA reads TGTGCCAGCAATGACAGGGCAACTAATGAAAAACTGTTTTTT.

This clonotype was counted between two and nine times. The chain couples TRBV2 to TRBJ1-1, with D maybe TRBD1 (5 bases). V dropped 2 bases and J dropped 6 bases, with 16 bases sitting between them. This CDR3 contains 15 residues. Per germline, CDR1 SNHLY and CDR2 FYNNEI. This CDR3 reads CASSEWGSRSAEAFF. The CDR3 nucleotides are TGTGCCAGCAGTGAATGGGGGTCCAGGAGCGCTGAAGCTTTCTTT.